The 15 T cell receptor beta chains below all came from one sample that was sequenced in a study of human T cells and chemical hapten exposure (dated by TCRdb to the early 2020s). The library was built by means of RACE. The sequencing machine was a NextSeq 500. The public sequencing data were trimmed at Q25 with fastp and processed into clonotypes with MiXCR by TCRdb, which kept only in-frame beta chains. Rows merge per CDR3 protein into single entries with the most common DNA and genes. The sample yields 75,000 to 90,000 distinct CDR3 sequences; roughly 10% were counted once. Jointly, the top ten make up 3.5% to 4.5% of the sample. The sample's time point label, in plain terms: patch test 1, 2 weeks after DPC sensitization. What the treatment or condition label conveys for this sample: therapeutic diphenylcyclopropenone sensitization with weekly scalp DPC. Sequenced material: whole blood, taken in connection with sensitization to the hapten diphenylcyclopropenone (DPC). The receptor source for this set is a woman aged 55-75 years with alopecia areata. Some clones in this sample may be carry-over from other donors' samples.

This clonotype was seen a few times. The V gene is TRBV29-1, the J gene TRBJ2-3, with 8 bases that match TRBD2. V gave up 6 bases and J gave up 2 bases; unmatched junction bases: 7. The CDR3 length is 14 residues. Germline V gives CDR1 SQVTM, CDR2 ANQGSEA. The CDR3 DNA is TGCAGCGTACGGGGGGGCTTCCTCACAGATACGCAGTATTTT. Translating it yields CSVRGGFLTDTQYF.

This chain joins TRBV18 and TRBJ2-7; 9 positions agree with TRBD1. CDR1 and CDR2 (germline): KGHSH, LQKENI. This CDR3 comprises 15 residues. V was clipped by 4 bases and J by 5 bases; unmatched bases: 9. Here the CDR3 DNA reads TGTGCCAGCTCACTTAACCGGGACAGGGACCACGAGCAGTACTTC. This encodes CASSLNRDRDHEQYF.

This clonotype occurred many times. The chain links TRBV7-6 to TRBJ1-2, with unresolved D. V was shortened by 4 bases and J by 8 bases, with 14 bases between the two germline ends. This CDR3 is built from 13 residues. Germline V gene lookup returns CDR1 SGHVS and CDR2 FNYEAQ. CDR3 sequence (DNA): TGTGCCAGCAGCTCCAGGACGGCGTCGGGCTACACCTTC. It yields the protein CASSSRTASGYTF.

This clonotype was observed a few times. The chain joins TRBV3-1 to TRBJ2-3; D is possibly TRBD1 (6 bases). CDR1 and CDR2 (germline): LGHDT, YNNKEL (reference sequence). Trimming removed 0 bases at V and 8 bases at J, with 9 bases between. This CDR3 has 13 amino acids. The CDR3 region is CASSQEEQGTQYF. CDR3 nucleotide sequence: TGTGCCAGCAGCCAAGAAGAACAGGGTACGCAGTATTTT.

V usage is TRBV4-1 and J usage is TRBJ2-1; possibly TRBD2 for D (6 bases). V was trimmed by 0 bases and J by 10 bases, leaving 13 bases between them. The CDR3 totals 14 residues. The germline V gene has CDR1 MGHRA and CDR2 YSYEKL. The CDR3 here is CASSQELARKEQFF. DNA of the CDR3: TGCGCCAGCAGCCAAGAACTAGCCCGTAAAGAGCAGTTCTTC.

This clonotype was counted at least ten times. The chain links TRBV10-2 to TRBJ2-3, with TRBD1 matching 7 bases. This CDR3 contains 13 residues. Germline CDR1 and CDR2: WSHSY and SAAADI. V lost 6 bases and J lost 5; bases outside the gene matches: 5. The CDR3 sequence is CASSGQAGDTQYF. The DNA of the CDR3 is TGCGCCAGCAGCGGACAGGCGGGAGATACGCAGTATTTT.

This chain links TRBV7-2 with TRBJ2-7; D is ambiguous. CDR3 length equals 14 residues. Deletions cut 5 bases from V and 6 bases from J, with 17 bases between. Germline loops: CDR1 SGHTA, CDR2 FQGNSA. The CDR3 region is CASSPSTTLGEQYF. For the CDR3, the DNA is TGTGCCAGCAGCCCGTCGACAACCCTCGGCGAGCAGTACTTC.

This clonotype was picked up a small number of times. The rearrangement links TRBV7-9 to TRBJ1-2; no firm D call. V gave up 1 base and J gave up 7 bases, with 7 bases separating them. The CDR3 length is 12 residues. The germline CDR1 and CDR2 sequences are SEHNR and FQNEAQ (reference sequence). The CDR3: CASSLDSRGYTF. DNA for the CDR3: TGTGCCAGCAGCTTAGACAGTCGTGGCTACACCTTC. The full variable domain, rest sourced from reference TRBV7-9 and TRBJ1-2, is DTGVSQNPRHKITKRGQNVTFRCDPISEHNRLYWYRQTLGQGPEFLTYFQNEAQLEKSRLLSDRFSAERPKGSFSTLEIQRTEQGDSAMYLCASSLDSRGYTFGSGTRLTVV.

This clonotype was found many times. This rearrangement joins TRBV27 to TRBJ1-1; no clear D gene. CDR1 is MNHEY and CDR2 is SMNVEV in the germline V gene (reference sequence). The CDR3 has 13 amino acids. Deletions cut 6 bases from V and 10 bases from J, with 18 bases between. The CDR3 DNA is TGTGCCAGCAGATGGAATCCGGGAGCCCGAGCTTTCTTT. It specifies CASRWNPGARAFF.

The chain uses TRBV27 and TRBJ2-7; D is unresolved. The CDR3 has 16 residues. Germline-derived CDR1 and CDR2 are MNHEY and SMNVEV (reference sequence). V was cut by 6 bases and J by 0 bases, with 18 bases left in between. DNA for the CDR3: TGTGCCAGCAGCCTTTACTCGGGTCGATACTCCTACGAGCAGTACTTC. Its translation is CASSLYSGRYSYEQYF.

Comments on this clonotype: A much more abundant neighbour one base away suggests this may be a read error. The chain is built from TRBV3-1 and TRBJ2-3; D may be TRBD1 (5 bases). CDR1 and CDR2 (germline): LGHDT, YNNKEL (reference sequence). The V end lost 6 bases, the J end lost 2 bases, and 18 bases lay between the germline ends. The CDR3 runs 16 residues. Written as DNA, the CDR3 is TGTGCCAGCAGACAACGAGAGACAGAGTTCACAGATACGCAGTATTTT. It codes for CASRQRETEFTDTQYF.

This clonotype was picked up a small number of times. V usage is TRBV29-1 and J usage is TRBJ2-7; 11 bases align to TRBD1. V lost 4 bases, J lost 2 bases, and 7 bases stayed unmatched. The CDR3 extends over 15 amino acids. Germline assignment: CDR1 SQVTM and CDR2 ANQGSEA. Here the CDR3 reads CSVGAPGQGAYEQYF. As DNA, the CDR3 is TGCAGCGTTGGCGCCCCGGGACAGGGGGCCTACGAGCAGTACTTC.

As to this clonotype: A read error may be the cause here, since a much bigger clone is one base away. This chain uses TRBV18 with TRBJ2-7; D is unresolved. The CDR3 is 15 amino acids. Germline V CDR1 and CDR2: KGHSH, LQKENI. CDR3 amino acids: CVSSSDPGPRAEQYF. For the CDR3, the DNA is TGTGTCAGCTCATCGGACCCCGGGCCCCGGGCAGAGCAGTACTTC.

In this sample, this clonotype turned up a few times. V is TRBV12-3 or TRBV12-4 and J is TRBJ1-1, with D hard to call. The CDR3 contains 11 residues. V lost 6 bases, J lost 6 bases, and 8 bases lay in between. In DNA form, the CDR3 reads TGTGCCAGCAGCCGGGGATCTGAAGCTTTCTTT. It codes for CASSRGSEAFF.

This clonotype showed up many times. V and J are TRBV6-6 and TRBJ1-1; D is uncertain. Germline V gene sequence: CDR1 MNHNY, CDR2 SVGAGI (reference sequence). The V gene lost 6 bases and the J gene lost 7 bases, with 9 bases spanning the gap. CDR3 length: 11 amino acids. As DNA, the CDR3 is TGTGCCAGCAGCAAGCTCAGTGAAGCTTTCTTT. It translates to CASSKLSEAFF.